This T cell receptor beta chain was captured in a study of blood T cell repertoires in COVID-19. Turning to the study itself: Sites in the United States, Italy and Spain provided acute and convalescent COVID-19 samples. PBMCs, B-cell-depleted T cells, or T cells were the source of the cDNA or gDNA that made up the material.

The CDR3 is 15 residues long. Unmatched junction bases numbered 8, after V lost 3 bases and J lost 5 bases. CDR1 SGHRS and CDR2 YFSETQ come from the germline V gene. Original handling: Reference gene primer amplification yielded estimated nucleated cell counts. The assay was immunoSEQ multiplex PCR, and TCRdb's table has in-frame clones only and misses some. V, J and clone size derive from that table, while D and trimming were established from the DNA sequence. The sample includes 25,000 to 30,000 clones, approximately 87% seen only once; the top ten take 5% to 6.5%. Sample: peripheral blood. The clonotype originates from a human donor in a cohort sampled during active COVID-19. J is TRBJ2-5 and V is TRBV5-1; 9 bases are a match to TRBD1. This chain's CDR3 is CASSSGQGWMETQYF. CDR3 in DNA: TGCGCCAGCAGCTCCGGACAGGGGTGGATGGAGACCCAGTACTTC.